Below, one TCR beta chain is given with its context. Its antigen remains unidentified. No quality values exist for individual bases; no much larger clone is one base distant. This sample is drawn from a study of blood T cell repertoires in COVID-19 (dated by TCRdb to 2019 to 2021). In terms of the full investigation: The collaborator samples originated in the United States, Italy and Spain and spanned the acute and convalescent phases of COVID-19. The material from the prospective study consisted of cDNA or gDNA derived from T cells, B-cell-depleted T cells, or PBMCs. Subjects who had been exposed to COVID-19, were actively infected with it, or had recovered from it provided the deeply sampled blood TCRbeta repertoires that made up the dataset. The repertoires were released in a freely available public database meant as a resource for research on the immune response to SARS-CoV-2. Samples came from the ongoing ImmuneRACE study (first 160 participants) plus 1,254 subjects from 6 global collaborators. A de-identified subject ID, COVID-19 status, age in years and sex were almost always included in the sample metadata. HLA class I and class II types, where available, came from metadata supplied by the sample provider rather than from assay-based typing. Broader findings and caveats from the paper: How much clinical and demographic metadata was included differed by source and by participant, and the metadata was provided uncurated.

The CDR3 sequence holds 13 residues, the cysteine and phenylalanine included. Only CDR3 DNA is held: 39 bases, read in frame from base 1. The germline ends are 13 bases apart after V is trimmed by 4 bases and J by 9 bases. The germline V gene provides CDR1 SGHTA and CDR2 FQGTGA. TCRbeta CDR3 regions were amplified from genomic DNA by means of the immunoSEQ Assay, a bias-controlled multiplex PCR. For the original study's pipeline: Within the assay, amplification of reference gene primers was used to estimate how many nucleated cells each sample contained. To quantify the absolute abundance of each unique TCRbeta CDR3 rearrangement, sequence reads were collapsed and filtered. For each sample, productive Simpson clonality was calculated as the square root of Simpson's diversity index over productive rearrangements. TCRdb mirrors the immuneACCESS table, restricted to in-frame sequences. Some clones are absent from its copies; in checked studies, under half trace to an unresolved V gene, and the reason for the others is unknown. V, J and clone size derive from that table, while D and trimming were established from the DNA sequence. Across this sample there are 340,000 or so clones, with about 86% seen only once. The ten largest clones represent approximately 3.1% of the sample.

The collaborating institutions used their own protocols to collect whole blood in K2EDTA tubes. For TCRbeta analysis, collaborator samples were shipped as frozen whole blood, as isolated PBMCs, or as DNA extracted from either sample type. The specimen was peripheral blood. The chain couples TRBV7-3 to TRBJ1-3, with the D gene call left open. The receptor was isolated from a man aged 25 to 45 with active or convalescent COVID-19. CDR3 region: CASSSTGEGTIYF. The DNA sequence reads TGTGCCAGCAGCTCGACGGGTGAGGGCACCATATATTTT.